Following are 20 T cell receptor beta chains from one sample sequenced in a study of early T cells in non-severe SARS-CoV-2 infection. TCRdb re-called the 5' RACE reads through MiXCR, storing one row per CDR3 protein. The top ten hold 4.5% to 5.5% of the sample, which has under 70,000 distinct CDR3 sequences, less than 5% seen once. The specimen was whole blood. These receptors came from an adult who was a healthcare worker with PCR-confirmed SARS-CoV-2 infection or an uninfected control (not recorded which).

The chain joins TRBV18 to TRBJ2-1; 14 bases line up with TRBD2. Per germline, CDR1 KGHSH and CDR2 LQKENI. With V trimmed by 6 bases and J by 6 bases, 4 bases remained unmatched. The CDR3 is made up of 15 amino acids. The CDR3 nucleotides are TGTGCCAGCTCCCCAGGACTAGCGGGAGGCAATGAGCAGTTCTTC. This translates into CASSPGLAGGNEQFF.

This clonotype has ten or more counts. The chain is built from TRBV6-5 and TRBJ1-6; D may be TRBD1 (5 bases). From germline, CDR1 is MNHEY and CDR2 SVGAGI. V shed 7 bases and J shed 0 bases, with 13 bases lying between them. This CDR3 has 16 amino acids. The CDR3 protein is CASTRDGSSYNSPLHF. CDR3 DNA sequence: TGTGCCAGCACCAGGGACGGAAGCTCCTATAATTCACCCCTCCACTTT.

This clonotype was seen ten or more times. The V and J genes are TRBV10-3 and TRBJ2-3, with 7 bases matching TRBD2. Trimming cost V 6 bases and J 2 bases; bases outside gene matches: 8. There are 15 residues in the CDR3. The V gene's germline CDR1 is ENHRY and CDR2 SYGVKD. DNA of the CDR3: TGTGCCATCAGGGACCCGGGACTACCCACAGATACGCAGTATTTT. This sequence encodes CAIRDPGLPTDTQYF.

The sample holds many counts of this clonotype. The rearrangement uses TRBV12-3 or TRBV12-4 and TRBJ2-5, with 7 bases identical to TRBD1. V lost 5 bases to trimming and J lost 3 bases; unmatched junction nucleotides: 6. The CDR3 runs 14 residues. The CDR3 region has the DNA TGTGCCAGCAGTACGACAGGGTCGGAAGAGACCCAGTACTTC. The encoded protein is CASSTTGSEETQYF.

V is TRBV3-1 and J is TRBJ2-3; D not certain. Trimming removed 1 base from V and 8 bases from J, with 10 bases in between. Germline-derived CDR1 and CDR2 are LGHDT and YNNKEL (reference sequence). There are 13 residues in the CDR3. The DNA of the CDR3 is TGTGCCAGCAGCCAAGGCTTTACGGTTACGCAGTATTTT. This codes for CASSQGFTVTQYF.

The chain links TRBV7-9 to TRBJ1-1; D gene ambiguous. CDR1 is SEHNR, CDR2 FQNEAQ, per germline (reference sequence). V was shortened by 4 bases and J by 3 bases, with 15 bases between the two germline ends. There are 15 residues in the CDR3. CDR3 coding DNA: TGTGCCAGCAGCTCAAACCCCCCCGGCGACACTGAAGCTTTCTTT. This encodes CASSSNPPGDTEAFF. The complete variable domain, with remaining parts taken from reference TRBV7-9 and TRBJ1-1, reads DTGVSQNPRHKITKRGQNVTFRCDPISEHNRLYWYRQTLGQGPEFLTYFQNEAQLEKSRLLSDRFSAERPKGSFSTLEIQRTEQGDSAMYLCASSSNPPGDTEAFFGQGTRLTVV.

This clonotype was observed at least ten times. The V call is TRBV6-5, the J call TRBJ1-2, with 7 bases aligning to TRBD1. Germline trimming cut 7 bases from V and 5 bases from J; bases unmatched to any gene: 7. The CDR3 is made up of 13 amino acids. CDR1 MNHEY and CDR2 SVGAGI come from the germline V gene. CDR3 region: CASKMTGSYGYTF. Here the CDR3 DNA reads TGTGCCAGCAAAATGACAGGGAGTTATGGCTACACCTTC.

This clonotype was observed many times. The gene calls are TRBV5-6 and TRBJ1-2, with D possibly matching TRBD1 (5 bases). The CDR3 consists of 14 residues. Trimming removed 2 bases from V and 5 bases from J, with 13 bases in between. Germline CDR1 and CDR2: SGHDT and YYEEEE. In DNA, the CDR3 is TGTGCCAGCAGCTTAGGGAGACAGCATTATGGCTACACCTTC. Protein product: CASSLGRQHYGYTF. Filled out from reference TRBV5-6 and TRBJ1-2, the complete variable domain reads DAGVTQSPTHLIKTRGQQVTLRCSPKSGHDTVSWYQQALGQGPQFIFQYYEEEERQRGNFPDRFSGHQFPNYSSELNVNALLLGDSALYLCASSLGRQHYGYTFGSGTRLTVV.

This clonotype showed up many times. This chain connects TRBV12-3 or TRBV12-4 to TRBJ2-7; 11 bases map to TRBD2. V shed 6 bases, J shed 1 base, and the junction held 2 bases outside the gene matches. The CDR3 has 14 residues. CDR3: CASRTSGTSYEQYF. The CDR3 DNA follows: TGTGCCAGCAGGACTAGCGGGACATCCTACGAGCAGTACTTC.

This clonotype was recorded at least ten times. The chain recombines TRBV11-2 with TRBJ2-3; 11 bases fit TRBD2. The CDR3 is made up of 16 amino acids. Trimming took 2 bases from V and 4 from J; bases not matched to a gene: 5. Per the germline V gene, CDR1 is SGHAT and CDR2 is FQNNGV. The CDR3 region is CASSLMGTSGADTQYF. The CDR3, as DNA: TGTGCCAGCAGCTTAATGGGGACTAGCGGAGCAGATACGCAGTATTTT.

This clonotype showed up many times. The V gene is TRBV5-4, the J gene TRBJ1-1, with 7 bases matching TRBD1. V was pared by 4 bases and J by 5 bases, with 14 bases of the junction left unmatched. Germline V gene lookup returns CDR1 SGHNT and CDR2 YYREEE (reference sequence). The CDR3 consists of 16 residues. The CDR3 sequence: CASSLGYAGRGTEAFF. The CDR3 bases are TGTGCCAGCAGCCTTGGCTATGCGGGCAGGGGGACTGAAGCTTTCTTT. The variable domain in full, with the rest retrieved from reference TRBV5-4 and TRBJ1-1, is ETGVTQSPTHLIKTRGQQVTLRCSSQSGHNTVSWYQQALGQGPQFIFQYYREEENGRGNFPPRFSGLQFPNYSSELNVNALELDDSALYLCASSLGYAGRGTEAFFGQGTRLTVV.

This clonotype showed up many times. The chain uses TRBV7-9 and TRBJ2-5; D might be TRBD1 or TRBD2, each matching 5 bases. V was pared by 3 bases and J by 3 bases, with 17 bases between. Germline V gene data show CDR1 as SEHNR and CDR2 as FQNEAQ (reference sequence). This CDR3 is 16 amino acids long. This CDR3 reads CASSFAGRSREETQYF. The CDR3 nucleotides read TGTGCCAGCAGCTTCGCAGGGAGATCGAGAGAAGAGACCCAGTACTTC.

The chain employs TRBV12-3 or TRBV12-4 and TRBJ2-1; tentatively, D is TRBD1 or TRBD2 (7 bases each). V was shortened by 6 bases and J by 7 bases, with 16 bases between the two germline ends. CDR3 size: 14 residues. The DNA of the CDR3 is TGTGCCAGCAGCCCTGGGCAGGGGGGGAATGAGCAGTTCTTC. Amino acid sequence: CASSPGQGGNEQFF.

The table lists this clonotype with many counts. The chain recombines TRBV20-1 with TRBJ1-6; perhaps TRBD1 as D (5 bases). Germline CDR1 is DFQATT and CDR2 is SNEGSKA (reference sequence). Between the trimmed V and J ends, which lost 0 bases and 8 bases, there was a span of 11 bases. The CDR3 is 14 residues long. The CDR3 coding sequence is TGCAGTGCTAGAGAAGGGATAGGGGATTCACCCCTCCACTTT. Translation gives CSAREGIGDSPLHF.

The sample holds many counts of this clonotype. The V gene is TRBV20-1, the J gene TRBJ2-7; D ambiguous. Per the germline V gene, CDR1 is DFQATT and CDR2 is SNEGSKA (reference sequence). This CDR3 spans 13 amino acids. The V gene lost 6 bases and the J gene lost 2 bases, with 14 bases spanning the gap. The CDR3, as DNA: TGCAGTGCCGGGCCCGACACAACCTACGAGCAGTACTTC. It encodes CSAGPDTTYEQYF.

There are a few counts of this clonotype. This chain uses TRBV12-3 or TRBV12-4 with TRBJ2-1; 8 bases align to TRBD1. Trimming at V came to 6 bases and at J to 9 bases, leaving 7 bases not matched to a gene. The CDR3 is made up of 13 amino acids. Here the CDR3 DNA reads TGTGCCAGCAGGCGACAGGGGTCCGGTGAGCAGTTCTTC. This translates into CASRRQGSGEQFF.

This clonotype was detected only a few times. The J gene is TRBJ2-7, the V gene TRBV21-1; the table gives TRBD2 as D, unverified against the DNA. TRBV21-1 is assigned pseudogene status. The CDR3 runs 16 residues. The CDR3 loop is CASSARLAGGTYEQYF. The CDR3 bases are TGTGCCAGCAGCGCCCGACTAGCGGGAGGGACCTACGAGCAGTACTTC.

In its sample, this clonotype was seen many times. This chain links TRBV10-1 with TRBJ2-1, with 15 bases lining up with TRBD2. Germline V lookup: CDR1 WNHNN, CDR2 SYGVQD (reference sequence). The CDR3 consists of 16 residues. The V and J ends lost 5 bases and 7 bases, in that order; junction bases with no gene match: 6. The CDR3 protein is CASSPGLAGGPNEQFF. Here the CDR3 DNA reads TGCGCCAGCAGTCCTGGACTAGCGGGAGGGCCAAATGAGCAGTTCTTC.

With regard to this clonotype: The junction shows a germline mismatch at one end, possibly a read error. This chain joins TRBV12-3 or TRBV12-4 and TRBJ1-1, with D unclear. CDR3 length: 15 residues. CDR3 in DNA: TGTGCCAACAGTTTAGACTACAGAGGGAACACTGAAGCTTTCTTT. Translating gives CANSLDYRGNTEAFF.

The rearrangement uses TRBV6-5 and TRBJ2-1, with TRBD2 as a possible D gene (6 bases). This CDR3 has 15 amino acids. Trimming stripped 4 bases from V and 6 bases from J, with 16 bases between. The V gene's germline CDR1 is MNHEY and CDR2 SVGAGI. The CDR3 bases are TGTGCCAGCAGTTGGCAGGGACTGTTGTCCAATGAGCAGTTCTTC. As protein: CASSWQGLLSNEQFF.